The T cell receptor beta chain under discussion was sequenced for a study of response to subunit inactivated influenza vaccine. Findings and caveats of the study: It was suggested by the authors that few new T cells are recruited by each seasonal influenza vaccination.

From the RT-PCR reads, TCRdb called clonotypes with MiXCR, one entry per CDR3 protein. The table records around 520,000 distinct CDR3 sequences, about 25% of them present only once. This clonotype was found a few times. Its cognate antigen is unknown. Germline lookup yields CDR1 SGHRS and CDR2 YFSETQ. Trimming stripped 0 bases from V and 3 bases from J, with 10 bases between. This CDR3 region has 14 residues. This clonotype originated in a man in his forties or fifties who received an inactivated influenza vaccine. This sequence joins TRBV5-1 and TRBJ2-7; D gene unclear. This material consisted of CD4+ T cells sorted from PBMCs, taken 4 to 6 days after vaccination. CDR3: CASSLEVGFYEQYF. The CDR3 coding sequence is TGCGCCAGCAGCTTGGAGGTGGGGTTCTACGAGCAGTACTTC.